The entry that follows covers one TCR beta chain sequence. Its antigen is not identified. A multiplex PCR was run with 60 Vbeta primers and 13 Jbeta primers. This table comes from immunoSEQ multiplex PCR, and its TCRdb copy is limited to in-frame clones, with some not included. The sample consists of about 38,000 clones, around three fifths of them appearing once. The data were taken from a study of cytomegalovirus exposure and HLA in healthy donors. Whole-study results and caveats: Previously analyzed data showed that most TCR beta V segments were productive at a frequency of about 87% or about 30%.

This CDR3 spans 13 amino acids. Germline trimming cut 8 bases from V and 7 bases from J; bases unmatched to any gene: 4. Germline values: CDR1 LNHDA, CDR2 SQIVND (reference sequence). Among the donors, all were healthy bone marrow donors. Sample: PBMCs. The V call is TRBV19, the J call TRBJ1-6; 8 positions match TRBD1. This clonotype was obtained from a man aged 50-60 years in good health and CMV-seropositive. The DNA for the CDR3 is TGTGCCAGTGGGCAGGGGGCGAATTCACCCCTCCACTTT. Residues: CASGQGANSPLHF. The full variable domain, rest sourced from reference TRBV19 and TRBJ1-6, is DGGITQSPKYLFRKEGQNVTLSCEQNLNHDAMYWYRQDPGQGLRLIYYSQIVNDFQKGDIAEGYSVSREKKESFPLTVTSAQKNPTAFYLCASGQGANSPLHFGNGTRLTVT.